The 12 T cell receptor beta chains given below trace back to one sample, sequenced in a study of blood T cell repertoires in COVID-19. This table comes from immunoSEQ multiplex PCR, and its TCRdb copy is limited to in-frame clones, with some not included. The sample has 100,000 to 120,000 clones; 85% are singletons. Sequencing input: peripheral blood. These receptors were taken from a human donor in a cohort sampled during active COVID-19.

The chain links TRBV5-1 to TRBJ2-3; 7 bases are shared with TRBD1. The CDR3 loop spans 16 amino acids. In germline, CDR1 is SGHRS, CDR2 YFSETQ. Trimming removed 2 bases from V and 2 bases from J; junction bases left unmatched: 8. Here the CDR3 DNA reads TGCGCCAGCAGCTTAGGACAGGATGTAGCCACAGATACGCAGTATTTT. This gives the protein CASSLGQDVATDTQYF.

This clone was recorded a few times. The chain uses TRBV7-2 and TRBJ1-2, with D possibly TRBD1 on 6 matching bases. CDR3 size: 17 residues. Germline assignment: CDR1 SGHTA and CDR2 FQGNSA. Trimming removed 1 base from V and 0 bases from J, with 15 bases in between. The DNA of the CDR3 is TGTGCCAGCAGCTTAGTGACAGGCACCGTTACTAACTATGGCTACACCTTC. Translation gives CASSLVTGTVTNYGYTF.

This chain uses TRBV6-5 with TRBJ2-3; D gene uncertain. In germline, CDR1 is MNHEY, CDR2 SVGAGI. The CDR3 has 12 amino acids. The V end lost 5 bases, the J end lost 6 bases, and 9 bases lay between the germline ends. The CDR3 reads CASSQSRDTQYF. The CDR3 DNA follows: TGTGCCAGCAGTCAGTCCAGGGATACGCAGTATTTT.

The chain links TRBV5-1 to TRBJ2-3; no clear D. The length of the CDR3 is 14 residues. Germline CDR1 SGHRS, CDR2 YFSETQ. With 4 bases removed from V and 0 bases from J, the gap between germline ends came to 9 bases. CDR3 in DNA: TGCGCCAGCAGCCCTAGTCCTAGCACAGATACGCAGTATTTT. It encodes CASSPSPSTDTQYF.

The chain joins TRBV12-3 or TRBV12-4 to TRBJ1-1; D not resolved. The V gene lost 5 bases and the J gene lost 0 bases, with 7 bases spanning the gap. CDR3 length: 13 amino acids. The CDR3 sequence: CASSPVLNTEAFF. The CDR3 region has the DNA TGTGCCAGCAGTCCGGTCCTGAACACTGAAGCTTTCTTT.

The chain uses TRBV4-3 and TRBJ1-2; 9 nucleotides agree with TRBD1. The V segment lost 1 base and the J segment 8 bases; nucleotides outside the gene matches: 5. CDR1 and CDR2 (germline): LGHNA, YSLEER. The CDR3 loop spans 14 amino acids. CDR3 bases: TGCGCCAGCAGCCAAGGGGACAGGGTCGAAGGCTACACCTTC. Translated: CASSQGDRVEGYTF.

This clone was observed once. This chain uses TRBV7-3 with TRBJ2-3; TRBD2 agrees at 11 bases. The CDR3 extends over 15 amino acids. J gave up 5 bases and V 5 bases, and 6 bases lay outside the gene matches. Per germline, CDR1 SGHTA and CDR2 FQGTGA. The CDR3 spells CASSISGGAGDTQYF. CDR3 DNA sequence: TGTGCCAGCAGCATTAGCGGGGGGGCCGGAGATACGCAGTATTTT.

The chain has TRBV6-2 or TRBV6-3 and TRBJ1-2; D is possibly TRBD1 (5 bases). Trimming took 6 bases from V and 4 from J, leaving 18 bases between them. This CDR3 is built from 15 residues. Germline V gene data show CDR1 as MNHEY and CDR2 as SVGEGT. The CDR3 bases are TGTGCCAGCAGCCCCGGAGGGGCCGGAGCCTATGGCTACACCTTC. The encoded protein is CASSPGGAGAYGYTF.

The rearrangement uses TRBV5-4 and TRBJ2-3, with a possible D match to TRBD2 (5 bases). V gave up 4 bases and J gave up 3 bases, with 12 bases separating them. In germline, CDR1 is SGHNT, CDR2 YYREEE (reference sequence). CDR3 length equals 14 residues. The CDR3 reads CASSPPDFTDTQYF. The DNA of the CDR3 is TGTGCCAGCAGCCCGCCGGACTTTACAGATACGCAGTATTTT.

J is TRBJ1-5 and V is TRBV12-5; maybe TRBD1 (5 bases). V lost 1 base, J lost 3 bases, and 10 bases lay in between. The length of the CDR3 is 15 residues. Germline values: CDR1 LGHNT, CDR2 FRNRAP. DNA for the CDR3: TGTGCTAGTGGTTTGGGCCAGGGTTACAATCAGCCCCAGCATTTT. Amino acid sequence: CASGLGQGYNQPQHF.

The chain is built from TRBV19 and TRBJ1-5, with TRBD1 matching 9 bases. Germline CDR1 and CDR2: LNHDA and SQIVND (reference sequence). After removal of 5 bases from V and 2 bases from J, the junction contained 16 bases not matched to a gene. The CDR3 loop spans 19 amino acids. In nucleotides, the CDR3 is TGTGCCAGTAGTTCTGGACCGGGACAGGGATTTTCTCGCAATCAGCCCCAGCATTTT. This gives the protein CASSSGPGQGFSRNQPQHF.

The gene calls are TRBV6-6 and TRBJ2-1; 7 bases match TRBD2. There are 15 residues in the CDR3. The germline gives CDR1 MNHNY, CDR2 SVGAGI (reference sequence). The J segment lost 4 bases and the V segment lost 6 bases, leaving 9 bases of the junction unmatched. CDR3 sequence: CASRPAGIEYNEQFF. The CDR3 DNA reads as TGTGCCAGCAGACCAGCGGGGATAGAATACAATGAGCAGTTCTTC.